One and the same sample provided the 30 T cell receptor beta chains below, sequenced in a study of identical twins. TCRdb re-called the 5' RACE reads through MiXCR, storing one row per CDR3 protein. The sample has about 490,000 distinct CDR3 sequences; 13% to 15% are singletons. In addition, the sample was reused for a study of yellow fever vaccine responses in identical twins.

The sequencing sample was made of CD4+ T cells sorted from blood. The receptor set was obtained from a woman under 30 in good health.

In this sample, this clonotype turned up a few times. The chain is built from TRBV7-2 and TRBJ1-5, with no clear D. V was shortened by 5 bases and J by 4 bases, with 12 bases between the two germline ends. Germline CDR1 and CDR2: SGHTA and FQGNSA. CDR3 size: 14 residues. Here the CDR3 DNA reads TGTGCCAGCAGCGACGAACAGAGAAATCAGCCCCAGCATTTT. Translation gives CASSDEQRNQPQHF.

The gene calls are TRBV20-1 and TRBJ2-7; TRBD2 might be the D (5 bases). Per germline, CDR1 DFQATT and CDR2 SNEGSKA (reference sequence). With 7 bases removed from V and 2 bases from J, the gap between germline ends came to 15 bases. This CDR3 comprises 13 residues. The CDR3 here is CSVQPGKTYEQYV. CDR3 bases: TGCAGTGTTCAGCCCGGGAAAACCTACGAGCAGTACGTC.

This clonotype was seen only a few times. The CDR3 protein is CASSLVGQGVYGSTEAFF. The DNA of the CDR3 is TGTGCCAGCAGCTTAGTTGGACAGGGGGTTTATGGGAGCACTGAAGCTTTCTTT. The chain carries TRBV11-1 and TRBJ1-1, with 10 nucleotides matching TRBD1. V shed 1 base, J shed 4 bases, and the junction held 12 bases outside the gene matches. From germline, CDR1 is SGHAT and CDR2 FQDESV (reference sequence). This CDR3 region has 18 residues.

This clonotype was seen only a few times. The V call is TRBV6-1, the J call TRBJ2-2, with 9 bases aligning to TRBD1. The V gene end was trimmed by 6 bases and the J gene end by 0 bases; junction bases not matched to a gene: 2. The CDR3 is 15 amino acids. In germline, CDR1 is MNHNS, CDR2 SASEGT. CDR3 loop: CASRWDRANTGELFF. CDR3 DNA: TGTGCCAGCAGATGGGACAGGGCGAACACCGGGGAGCTGTTTTTT.

V gene TRBV7-9 combines with J gene TRBJ2-2; 8 bases match TRBD1. The CDR3 contains 15 residues. Germline values: CDR1 SEHNR, CDR2 FQNEAQ (reference sequence). Germline trimming cut 5 bases from V and 5 bases from J; bases unmatched to any gene: 7. CDR3 bases: TGTGCCAGCAGCAAGGACAGGGTCAGAACCGGGGAGCTGTTTTTT. Residues: CASSKDRVRTGELFF.

This clonotype was counted between two and nine times. The chain recombines TRBV20-1 with TRBJ2-3; 11 bases are a match to TRBD2. V dropped 2 bases and J dropped 7; count of bases not matched to a gene: 2. This CDR3 has 13 amino acids. In germline, CDR1 is DFQATT, CDR2 SNEGSKA (reference sequence). The CDR3 is CSARLAGGHTQYF. In DNA form, the CDR3 reads TGCAGTGCTAGACTAGCGGGAGGACATACGCAGTATTTT.

J is TRBJ2-2 and V is TRBV7-6; D gene unclear. V dropped 4 bases and J dropped 8 bases, with 5 bases sitting between them. The CDR3 totals 11 residues. CDR1 and CDR2 from the germline V gene are SGHVS and FNYEAQ. The CDR3 region is CASSWRGELFF. The CDR3 DNA follows: TGTGCCAGCAGCTGGCGAGGGGAGCTGTTTTTT.

The chain joins TRBV6-5 to TRBJ2-7; weak D call: TRBD2 (6 bases). Germline CDR1 is MNHEY and CDR2 is SVGAGI. The CDR3 runs to 15 residues. The V end was cut by 2 bases, the J end by 2 bases, with 13 bases between. CDR3 protein: CASSYRRAGTYEQYF. The CDR3 coding sequence is TGTGCCAGCAGTTACCGTAGGGCGGGGACCTACGAGCAGTACTTC.

This clonotype has just a few counts. Germline is not matched at one junction end, which may reflect a read error. The V call is TRBV12-3 or TRBV12-4, the J call TRBJ1-2; no definite D call. The CDR3 has 13 residues. The CDR3 here is CASSLAAWYGYTF. DNA for the CDR3: TGTGCCAGCAGTCTAGCGGCCTGGTATGGCTACACCTTC.

The sample holds many counts of this clonotype. The V call is TRBV4-1, the J call TRBJ2-1; 9 bases match TRBD1. The germline V gene encodes CDR1 MGHRA and CDR2 YSYEKL. The CDR3 is 15 residues long. The junction had 11 bases not matched to a gene; V was cut back by 4 bases and J by 10 bases. CDR3 sequence: CASSPGTGWFGEQFF. The CDR3 nucleotides read TGCGCCAGCAGCCCCGGGACAGGGTGGTTCGGGGAGCAGTTCTTC.

There are a few counts of this clonotype. This chain uses TRBV12-3 or TRBV12-4 with TRBJ2-7; tentative D call: TRBD2 (5 bases). Deletions cut 0 bases from V and 6 bases from J, with 12 bases between. The CDR3 totals 14 residues. The CDR3 bases are TGTGCCAGCAGTTTAGCGTCCGGGGTCACCGAGCAGTACGTC. Amino acids: CASSLASGVTEQYV.

V and J are TRBV12-3 or TRBV12-4 and TRBJ2-3; D unresolved. This CDR3 is 15 amino acids long. V lost 6 bases and J 3 bases, leaving 16 bases between the germline ends. This CDR3 reads CASRLRPTLTDTQYF. The CDR3 nucleotides are TGTGCCAGCAGACTTAGACCAACATTAACAGATACGCAGTATTTT.

In its sample, this clonotype was seen a few times. J is TRBJ2-7 and V is TRBV5-1; a possible D gene is TRBD1 (6 bases). Germline loops: CDR1 SGHRS, CDR2 YFSETQ. V lost 0 bases and J lost 4, with 29 bases in between. This CDR3 has 20 residues. Here the CDR3 reads CASSLGTGSQRNDPLYEQYF. The CDR3 DNA is TGCGCCAGCAGCTTGGGTACAGGGAGCCAGCGAAACGATCCTTTATACGAGCAGTACTTC.

The V gene is TRBV10-2, the J gene TRBJ2-3; 9 bases are shared with TRBD1. From germline, CDR1 is WSHSY and CDR2 SAAADI. The trim removed 7 bases at V and 6 bases at J, leaving 8 bases unmatched. The CDR3 totals 14 residues. CDR3 amino acids: CASTRTGDFDTQYF. CDR3 nucleotides: TGCGCCAGCACGAGGACAGGGGATTTTGATACGCAGTATTTT.

Comments on this clonotype: Likely a read error: the CDR3 ends without its conserved phenylalanine or tryptophan. The chain combines TRBV5-1 with TRBJ2-3; either TRBD1 or TRBD2 may fit D (7 bases each). V lost 2 bases, J lost 4 bases, and 14 bases lay in between. Germline V gene lookup returns CDR1 SGHRS and CDR2 YFSETQ. The CDR3 sequence is 15 residues long. Here the CDR3 DNA reads TGCGCCAGCAGCTTATCAGGGGGGGGACCAGATACGCAGTATTTA. Its protein product is CASSLSGGGPDTQYL.

V usage is TRBV4-1 and J usage is TRBJ1-5, with 7 bases aligning to TRBD1. The germline gives CDR1 MGHRA, CDR2 YSYEKL. V gave up 4 bases and J gave up 6 bases; unmatched junction bases: 6. CDR3 length equals 14 residues. This chain's CDR3 is CASSRPGGSQPQHF. In DNA form, the CDR3 reads TGCGCCAGCAGCCGACCAGGGGGGAGTCAGCCCCAGCATTTT.

As concerns this clonotype: A read error may produce the germline difference seen at one junction end. This chain connects TRBV2 to TRBJ2-4; D is unclear. Germline loops: CDR1 SNHLY, CDR2 FYNNEI. The CDR3 totals 17 residues. This CDR3 is CTISFVNRIRAENIQYF. The CDR3 DNA follows: TGTACCATCAGTTTCGTGAACAGAATTAGAGCCGAAAACATTCAGTACTTC.

This clonotype was observed a few times. The gene calls are TRBV21-1 and TRBJ2-3; the table's D call, TRBD1, was not checked against the DNA. TRBV21-1 corresponds to a pseudogene. The CDR3 runs to 16 residues. This chain's CDR3 is CASSKVGGRSTDTQYF. In DNA form, the CDR3 reads TGTGCCAGCAGCAAAGTGGGGGGGCGCAGCACAGATACGCAGTATTTT.

Only a few counts were recorded for this clonotype. This rearrangement joins TRBV5-1 to TRBJ2-3; tentatively, D is TRBD1 (6 bases). The V end was cut by 3 bases, the J end by 5 bases, with 19 bases between. CDR3 length equals 16 residues. Germline CDR1 SGHRS, CDR2 YFSETQ. This chain's CDR3 is CASSSTTHRAIDTQYF. The CDR3 DNA is TGCGCCAGCAGCTCGACCACTCACAGGGCAATAGATACGCAGTATTTT.

The genes are TRBV2 and TRBJ2-1, with 7 bases identical to TRBD2. Germline assignment: CDR1 SNHLY and CDR2 FYNNEI. This CDR3 spans 14 amino acids. V trimming: 4 bases; J trimming: 6 bases; junction bases outside the gene matches: 6. CDR3 in amino acids: CASSGLARFNEQFF. CDR3 DNA sequence: TGTGCCAGCAGTGGACTAGCTCGGTTCAATGAGCAGTTCTTC.

The chain has TRBV12-3 or TRBV12-4 and TRBJ1-5; 8 positions agree with TRBD1. J lost 6 bases, V lost 1 base, and 5 bases had no gene match. The CDR3 consists of 15 residues. The CDR3 DNA reads TGTGCCAGCAGTTTAGGGACAGGGAGTCTTCAGCCCCAGCATTTT. Translated: CASSLGTGSLQPQHF.

This clonotype has only a few counts. This sequence joins TRBV4-1 and TRBJ2-1; possibly TRBD1 for D (6 bases). V was cut by 0 bases and J by 4 bases, with 16 bases left in between. This CDR3 contains 17 residues. CDR1 MGHRA and CDR2 YSYEKL come from the germline V gene. The CDR3 loop reads CASSQDDSWGLYNEQFF. DNA for the CDR3: TGCGCCAGCAGCCAAGATGACTCCTGGGGGCTTTACAATGAGCAGTTCTTC.

The V call is TRBV24-1, the J call TRBJ2-5, with 8 bases identical to TRBD1. V dropped 5 bases and J dropped 5; count of bases not matched to a gene: 18. The CDR3 is 18 amino acids. Germline assignment: CDR1 KGHDR and CDR2 SFDVKD. The CDR3: CATSGSVGDRGRWETQYF. The CDR3 DNA reads as TGTGCCACCAGTGGGTCCGTGGGCGACAGGGGTCGCTGGGAGACCCAGTACTTC.

This clonotype came up a few times. The chain links TRBV24-1 to TRBJ2-1; tentative D call: TRBD1 (6 bases). Germline values: CDR1 KGHDR, CDR2 SFDVKD. V lost 4 bases and J 2 bases, leaving 11 bases between the germline ends. This CDR3 contains 15 residues. CDR3 in amino acids: CATSESQGTYNEQFF. CDR3 nucleotide sequence: TGTGCCACCAGTGAGAGTCAGGGGACCTACAATGAGCAGTTCTTC.

The V call is TRBV20-1, the J call TRBJ1-1; D gene ambiguous. Germline assignment: CDR1 DFQATT and CDR2 SNEGSKA (reference sequence). V was clipped by 3 bases and J by 0 bases, with 8 bases between them. The CDR3 contains 13 residues. The CDR3 protein is CSASATVNTEAFF. The CDR3 nucleotides read TGCAGTGCTAGTGCTACAGTGAACACTGAAGCTTTCTTT.

This clonotype was seen a few times. V gene TRBV5-6 combines with J gene TRBJ2-7; the D is unclear. Trimming left V 2 bases short and J 1 base short, with 10 bases between. In germline, CDR1 is SGHDT, CDR2 YYEEEE. The CDR3 runs to 14 residues. CDR3 residues: CASSLGTSSYEQYV. CDR3 DNA: TGTGCCAGCAGCTTAGGAACTTCATCCTACGAGCAGTACGTC.

This clonotype was counted only a few times. The rearrangement uses TRBV6-1 and TRBJ2-7, with D perhaps given as TRBD1 or TRBD2 (5 bases each). CDR3 length equals 14 residues. Between the trimmed V and J ends, which lost 7 bases and 7 bases, there was a span of 20 bases. CDR1 and CDR2 from the germline V gene are MNHNS and SASEGT. The CDR3, as DNA: TGTGCCAGCATACTACTAGGGACCCCTGAGGAGCAGTACTTC. This codes for CASILLGTPEEQYF.

Only a few counts were recorded for this clonotype. The CDR3 nucleotides read TGTGCCAGCAGCGCACCGACTCGGACAGGGGGTAACACCGGGGAGCTGTTTTTT. It codes for CASSAPTRTGGNTGELFF. The V call is TRBV9, the J call TRBJ2-2; 10 bases map to TRBD1. There are 18 residues in the CDR3. Trimming cost V 3 bases and J 2 bases; bases outside gene matches: 10. The V gene's germline CDR1 is SGDLS and CDR2 YYNGEE.

The rearrangement uses TRBV6-5 and TRBJ1-1; 11 bases map to TRBD1. Germline CDR1 MNHEY, CDR2 SVGAGI. This CDR3 is built from 15 residues. V gave up 0 bases and J gave up 10 bases; unmatched junction bases: 7. The CDR3 DNA reads as TGTGCCAGCAGTTACTCCACCGGGACAGGGGGGGGAGCTTTCTTT. Translation gives CASSYSTGTGGGAFF.

This clonotype was counted between two and nine times. V usage is TRBV20-1 and J usage is TRBJ1-3, with 8 bases fitting TRBD1. CDR1 is DFQATT and CDR2 is SNEGSKA in the germline V gene (reference sequence). The CDR3 is 14 residues long. With 6 bases clipped from V and 5 bases from J, the junction kept 9 bases outside the gene matches. The CDR3 DNA sequence: TGCAGTGCCCCTTATCAGGGGGCTAGAAACACCATATATTTT. As protein: CSAPYQGARNTIYF.